The entry below describes one T cell receptor beta chain. Its antigen is not known. These data are taken from a study of cytomegalovirus exposure and HLA in healthy donors. Background on the study: Caucasian-associated ancestry cluster membership applied to just over 80% of around 400 genotyped donors. Study-level points and caveats: One cluster of highly shared sequence variants probably arose as a sequencing artifact. In an earlier analysis, in around 590 donors, most V segments appeared productive either ~87% or ~30% of the time.

60 Vbeta and 13 Jbeta primers were used in PCR. Generated by immunoSEQ multiplex PCR, the TCRdb table keeps only in-frame clones and is missing some. The table has 85,000 to 130,000 clones, roughly 83% seen once. The study sampled nominally healthy donors, though unrecorded immune exposures were likely. Trimming removed 7 bases at V and 1 base at J, with 14 bases between. Germline V gene lookup returns CDR1 SGHRS and CDR2 YFSETQ. The CDR3 is 15 amino acids. Input material: PBMCs. This TCR derives from a female donor in good health and CMV-seropositive. V usage is TRBV5-1 and J usage is TRBJ2-2, with D perhaps matching TRBD2 (6 bases). CDR3 sequence reads: CASSIVGGNTGELFF. DNA for the CDR3: TGCGCCAGCTCCATCGTGGGGGGGAACACCGGGGAGCTGTTTTTT. The whole variable domain, remainder taken from reference TRBV5-1 and TRBJ2-2, is KAGVTQTPRYLIKTRGQQVTLSCSPISGHRSVSWYQQTPGQGLQFLFEYFSETQRNKGNFPGRFSGRQFSNSRSEMNVSTLELGDSALYLCASSIVGGNTGELFFGEGSRLTVL.